These 9 T cell receptor beta chains share one sample of origin, sequenced in a study of cytomegalovirus exposure and HLA in healthy donors. Primers: 60 Vbeta forward and 13 Jbeta reverse. The table came from immunoSEQ multiplex PCR; TCRdb's copy has only in-frame clones and leaves some out. The listing contains 200,000 or so clones. Sample: PBMCs. Source of these receptors: a boy under 18 in good health and CMV-seronegative.

V gene TRBV4-1 combines with J gene TRBJ2-3, with 8 positions matching TRBD2. V dropped 0 bases and J dropped 4; count of bases not matched to a gene: 15. This CDR3 is 19 amino acids long. Germline V gene data show CDR1 as MGHRA and CDR2 as YSYEKL. The CDR3 DNA reads as TGCGCCAGCAGCCAAGATTTGGTTCAGACGGGGGGGATTCCAGATACGCAGTATTTT. Translation: CASSQDLVQTGGIPDTQYF.

The chain employs TRBV13 and TRBJ2-3; the match to TRBD2 covers 9 bases. The germline CDR1 and CDR2 sequences are PRHDT and FYEKMQ (reference sequence). V shed 4 bases and J 6 bases; nucleotides not matched to a gene: 11. This CDR3 contains 16 residues. The CDR3 nucleotides are TGTGCCAGCAGCTCCGCTAGCGGGGCGGGAGTGGATACGCAGTATTTT. Protein product: CASSSASGAGVDTQYF.

Comment on this clone: The CDR3 carries no conserved terminal phenylalanine or tryptophan, so it likely arises from a read error. The DNA is omitted, as the CDR3 cannot be located on it reliably, and the CDR3 follows TCRdb's listing. This chain joins TRBV5-4 and TRBJ1-2; no check of the table's D call, TRBD1, against the DNA was made. Germline assignment: CDR1 SGHNT and CDR2 YYREEE (reference sequence). The CDR3 spans 10 amino acids, including both terminal residues. CDR3 residues: CATTGGRPKT.

V gene TRBV19 combines with J gene TRBJ1-1, with D possibly being TRBD1 (6 bases). Between the trimmed V and J ends, which lost 6 bases and 5 bases, there was a span of 10 bases. The germline V gene encodes CDR1 LNHDA and CDR2 SQIVND (reference sequence). The CDR3 runs 12 residues. CDR3 loop: CASRQGWTEAFF. CDR3 DNA: TGTGCCAGTAGACAGGGTTGGACTGAAGCTTTCTTT.

The J gene is TRBJ2-3, the V gene TRBV14; no clear D. V was cut by 4 bases and J by 0 bases, with 11 bases left in between. In germline, CDR1 is SGHDN, CDR2 FVKESK. The CDR3 contains 15 residues. This CDR3 is CASSPWRASTDTQYF. CDR3 DNA sequence: TGTGCCAGCAGCCCATGGAGAGCTAGCACAGATACGCAGTATTTT.

This sequence joins TRBV6-1 and TRBJ2-5; 8 nucleotides line up with TRBD1. The germline V gene encodes CDR1 MNHNS and CDR2 SASEGT. There are 13 residues in the CDR3. Trimming cost V 10 bases and J 5 bases; bases outside gene matches: 9. The CDR3 sequence: CATLDRGRETQYF. The CDR3 DNA sequence: TGTGCCACACTCGACAGGGGACGCGAGACCCAGTACTTC.

The CDR3 is CASRLGGHNEKLFF. CDR3 sequence (DNA): TGCGCCAGCAGACTCGGGGGTCATAATGAAAAACTGTTTTTT. The chain couples TRBV5-1 to TRBJ1-4, with D perhaps matching TRBD1 (5 bases). Trimming shortened V by 5 bases and J by 4 bases, and 12 bases separated the two germline ends. Per germline, CDR1 SGHRS and CDR2 YFSETQ. The CDR3 has 14 amino acids. Full variable domain (rest looked up from reference TRBV5-1 and TRBJ1-4): KAGVTQTPRYLIKTRGQQVTLSCSPISGHRSVSWYQQTPGQGLQFLFEYFSETQRNKGNFPGRFSGRQFSNSRSEMNVSTLELGDSALYLCASRLGGHNEKLFFGSGTQLSVL.

The rearrangement uses TRBV6-5 and TRBJ1-1; D not certain. With 5 bases removed from V and 2 bases from J, the gap between germline ends came to 9 bases. The germline CDR1 and CDR2 sequences are MNHEY and SVGAGI. This CDR3 region has 13 residues. The CDR3 sequence: CASSVASNTEAFF. The CDR3, as DNA: TGTGCCAGCAGTGTCGCGAGTAACACTGAAGCTTTCTTT.

This chain connects TRBV6-6 to TRBJ1-6, with TRBD1 matching over 7 bases. The CDR3 consists of 15 residues. The J segment lost 6 bases and the V segment lost 6 bases, leaving 8 bases of the junction unmatched. Germline CDR1 reads MNHNY; CDR2 reads SVGAGI (reference sequence). This CDR3 reads CASSAPGDSNSPLHF. The CDR3 nucleotides are TGTGCCAGCAGCGCCCCGGGGGACAGTAATTCACCCCTCCACTTT.